The clone carrying this TCR beta chain was counted at least ten times. Its cognate antigen is unknown. The CDR3 has 14 residues. The V end lost 5 bases, the J end lost 2 bases, and 14 bases lay between the germline ends. The V gene's germline CDR1 is SQVTM and CDR2 ANQGSEA. These data are taken from a study of T-cell memory formation after mild COVID-19. Overall study context: Largely donor-specific sequence clusters came from a couple of donors. The study, taken as a whole, reports: Within pre-infection memory, some responding clones were found, suggesting cross-reactive memory joined. Contracting clones from day 15 to 85 had balanced CD4/CD8; later expanders favoured CD4+.

The TCR alpha and TCR beta cDNA libraries, bearing sample barcodes and UMIs, were generated by 5'RACE using constant-segment primers. TCRdb reprocessed the 5' RACE reads via MiXCR and lists one record per CDR3 protein. The data show fewer than 250,000 distinct CDR3 sequences, roughly a tenth seen once. The chain combines TRBV29-1 with TRBJ2-3; no clear D. The clonotype originates from a man aged 18-30 years who had mild COVID-19 (a few samples of this study predate the infection). Cell type and time point are not known. Specimen: PBMCs or a T cell subset sorted from them (not recorded which). The CDR3 loop reads CSVITRPLTDTQYF. CDR3 nucleotide sequence: TGCAGCGTTATTACCCGACCGCTCACAGATACGCAGTATTTT.